Below, 18 T cell receptor beta chains from the same sample are listed, as sequenced in a study of immune reconstitution after stem cell transplant in scleroderma. MiXCR was run by TCRdb on the RT-PCR reads, yielding one entry per CDR3 protein. The sample consists of some 1,900 distinct CDR3 sequences, about 13% of them appearing once. Sample collection was performed before or after autologous hematopoietic stem cell transplantation (not recorded which). The receptor source for this set is a female donor with systemic sclerosis.

This clonotype qualifies as medium-sized. The chain couples TRBV5-1 to TRBJ1-1; D not certain. Germline loops: CDR1 SGHRS, CDR2 YFSETQ. Trimming cost V 1 base and J 1 base, with 11 bases left between them. This CDR3 spans 15 amino acids. The CDR3 is CASSLNLRGNTEAFF. In DNA form, the CDR3 reads TGCGCCAGCAGCTTGAACCTCCGCGGGAACACTGAAGCTTTCTTT.

This clonotype qualifies as large. This chain links TRBV20-1 with TRBJ2-6; D is possibly TRBD1 (5 bases). Germline CDR1 DFQATT, CDR2 SNEGSKA (reference sequence). V was shortened by 0 bases and J by 0 bases, with 12 bases between the two germline ends. This CDR3 comprises 17 residues. CDR3 sequence reads: CSAREGQPFSGANVLTF. In DNA form, the CDR3 reads TGCAGTGCTAGAGAAGGACAACCCTTCTCTGGGGCCAACGTCCTGACTTTC.

The V call is TRBV6-5, the J call TRBJ1-5, with a weak D call TRBD1 (6 bases). V lost 6 bases and J lost 0, with 15 bases in between. Looked up from germline, CDR1 is MNHEY and CDR2 is SVGAGI. This CDR3 spans 16 amino acids. CDR3 in amino acids: CASRAEQGFSNQPQHF. The CDR3 DNA sequence: TGTGCCAGCAGAGCCGAACAGGGATTTAGCAATCAGCCCCAGCATTTT.

This clonotype was detected a few times. The chain uses TRBV5-1 and TRBJ1-1; D gene uncertain. The CDR3 is 11 amino acids. Germline CDR1 and CDR2: SGHRS and YFSETQ. Trimming left V 0 bases short and J 8 bases short, with 5 bases between. This chain's CDR3 is CASSLGYEAFF. The CDR3 region has the DNA TGCGCCAGCAGCTTGGGGTACGAAGCTTTCTTT.

This clonotype is judged medium-sized (0.01 to 0.1%). The chain recombines TRBV27 with TRBJ2-3; D remains ambiguous. The germline V and J ends were trimmed by 6 bases and 2 bases, with 6 bases remaining between them. The CDR3 has 12 amino acids. Looked up from germline, CDR1 is MNHEY and CDR2 is SMNVEV (reference sequence). CDR3 sequence: CASSPSTDTQYF. In nucleotides, the CDR3 is TGTGCCAGCAGCCCCTCCACAGATACGCAGTATTTT.

Judged by abundance, this clonotype is medium-sized. The chain recombines TRBV2 with TRBJ1-2; D unclear. The CDR3 has 12 amino acids. Germline lookup yields CDR1 SNHLY and CDR2 FYNNEI. The V end lost 5 bases, the J end lost 7 bases, and 11 bases lay between the germline ends. Here the CDR3 DNA reads TGTGCCAGCAGTCCTAGGGTGTTTGGCTACACCTTC. It specifies CASSPRVFGYTF.

This clonotype showed up just a few times. V is TRBV6-5 and J is TRBJ1-2; the match to TRBD1 covers 8 bases. Looked up from germline, CDR1 is MNHEY and CDR2 is SVGAGI. The CDR3 covers 16 residues. After removal of 5 bases from V and 5 bases from J, the junction contained 13 bases not matched to a gene. In nucleotides, the CDR3 is TGTGCCAGCAGTAAACAGTCCGGGACAGGATCATATGGCTACACCTTC. Protein: CASSKQSGTGSYGYTF.

This clonotype ranks as medium-sized. The V and J genes are TRBV5-1 and TRBJ1-1; possibly TRBD1 for D (5 bases). The CDR3 is 13 amino acids. CDR1 is SGHRS, CDR2 YFSETQ, per germline. V lost 3 bases and J lost 6, with 12 bases in between. CDR3 sequence reads: CASSSGTDAEAFF. CDR3 nucleotide sequence: TGCGCCAGCAGCTCGGGGACGGACGCTGAAGCTTTCTTT.

In its sample, this clonotype is medium-sized. The V and J genes are TRBV20-1 and TRBJ2-2, with 12 bases aligning to TRBD2. Germline assignment: CDR1 DFQATT and CDR2 SNEGSKA (reference sequence). The CDR3 length is 15 residues. With 3 bases clipped from V and 2 bases from J, the junction kept 1 base outside the gene matches. The CDR3 nucleotides are TGCAGTGCTAGGACTAGCGGGGGTAACACCGGGGAGCTGTTTTTT. Amino acid sequence: CSARTSGGNTGELFF.

This clonotype is medium-sized (0.01 to 0.1%) within its sample. This chain uses TRBV5-5 with TRBJ1-6, with 8 bases identical to TRBD1. With 7 bases clipped from V and 8 bases from J, the junction kept 8 bases outside the gene matches. The germline V gene encodes CDR1 SGHKS and CDR2 YYEKEE (reference sequence). The length of the CDR3 is 14 residues. DNA of the CDR3: TGTGCCAGCGCCCCGGACAGGGTACATTCACCCCTCCACTTT. It codes for CASAPDRVHSPLHF.

This clonotype is medium-sized. The rearrangement links TRBV20-1 to TRBJ2-7, with D perhaps matching TRBD2 (5 bases). V was shortened by 0 bases and J by 4 bases, with 13 bases between the two germline ends. Germline lookup yields CDR1 DFQATT and CDR2 SNEGSKA (reference sequence). The CDR3 totals 14 residues. The CDR3 DNA sequence: TGCAGTGCTAGAGATCGTGAGGGTTTATACGAGCAGTACTTC. Translation: CSARDREGLYEQYF.

This clonotype is categorized as medium-sized. The chain recombines TRBV2 with TRBJ2-5; D uncertain. Germline loops: CDR1 SNHLY, CDR2 FYNNEI. V lost 5 bases and J 7 bases, leaving 8 bases between the germline ends. The CDR3 has 11 amino acids. The CDR3 bases are TGTGCCAGCAGTCAATACACGACCCAGTACTTC. Its translation is CASSQYTTQYF.

By share, this clonotype counts as medium-sized. This chain uses TRBV5-1 with TRBJ2-1; perhaps TRBD1 as D (5 bases). The V end lost 0 bases, the J end lost 7 bases, and 11 bases lay between the germline ends. From germline, CDR1 is SGHRS and CDR2 YFSETQ. The CDR3 loop spans 14 amino acids. The CDR3 loop is CASSLARVSNEQFF. CDR3 coding DNA: TGCGCCAGCAGCTTGGCCAGGGTATCAAATGAGCAGTTCTTC.

This clonotype rates as medium-sized. The genes are TRBV19 and TRBJ1-5; D gene uncertain. CDR1 and CDR2 from the germline V gene are LNHDA and SQIVND (reference sequence). This CDR3 spans 11 amino acids. Trimming shortened V by 5 bases and J by 6 bases, and 5 bases separated the two germline ends. The CDR3 DNA reads as TGTGCCAGTAGTGAGGGTCAGCCCCAGCATTTT. Protein sequence: CASSEGQPQHF.

By share of the sample, this clonotype is medium-sized. J is TRBJ2-1 and V is TRBV29-1, with 8 bases identical to TRBD2. The CDR3 extends over 13 amino acids. Trimming at V came to 5 bases and at J to 7 bases, leaving 7 bases not matched to a gene. Germline V gene data show CDR1 as SQVTM and CDR2 as ANQGSEA. CDR3 DNA sequence: TGCAGCGTTTACCCGGGACTAGTAAATGAGCAGTTCTTC. Its translation: CSVYPGLVNEQFF.

A word on this clonotype: Given a much more abundant clone one base away, this may be a read error. The chain has TRBV6-2 or TRBV6-3 and TRBJ2-7; TRBD2 aligns across 8 bases. The CDR3 is 18 amino acids. CDR1 MNHEY and CDR2 SVGEGT come from the germline V gene. V lost 4 bases and J lost 4; bases outside the gene matches: 18. The CDR3 sequence is CASSSFPSTAGGEYEQYF. The CDR3 DNA follows: TGTGCCAGCAGTTCCTTTCCGTCTACGGCGGGGGGCGAATACGAGCAGTACTTC.

This clonotype was recorded a few times. CDR3 residues: CASQPVMNTEAFF. Here the CDR3 DNA reads TGCGCCAGTCAGCCGGTTATGAACACTGAAGCTTTCTTT. The V gene is TRBV10-1, the J gene TRBJ1-1; D not resolved. Germline lookup yields CDR1 WNHNN and CDR2 SYGVQD (reference sequence). The CDR3 has 13 amino acids. Trimming cost V 9 bases and J 0 bases, with 11 bases left between them.

By share of the sample, this clonotype is medium-sized. The V gene is TRBV20-1, the J gene TRBJ1-3; D is undetermined. CDR1 is DFQATT, CDR2 SNEGSKA, per germline (reference sequence). V shed 5 bases and J shed 0 bases, with 20 bases lying between them. CDR3 length: 17 amino acids. In DNA, the CDR3 is TGCAGTGCTTACTCCCTGGAGGCAGGTCCCTCTGGAAACACCATATATTTT. This codes for CSAYSLEAGPSGNTIYF.